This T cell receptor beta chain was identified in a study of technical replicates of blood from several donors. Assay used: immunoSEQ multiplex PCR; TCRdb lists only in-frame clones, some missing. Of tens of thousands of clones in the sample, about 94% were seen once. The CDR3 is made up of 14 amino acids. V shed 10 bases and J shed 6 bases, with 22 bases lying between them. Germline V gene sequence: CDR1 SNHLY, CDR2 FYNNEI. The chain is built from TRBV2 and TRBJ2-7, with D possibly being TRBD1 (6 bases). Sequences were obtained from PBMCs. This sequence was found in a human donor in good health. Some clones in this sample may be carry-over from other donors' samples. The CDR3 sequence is CATRQGTHLVEQYF. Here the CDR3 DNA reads TGTGCCACGCGGCAGGGGACGCACCTCGTCGAGCAGTACTTC.